This TCR beta chain came from a study of shared clonotypes between healthy human individuals. Caucasian adults living in Nashville, Tennessee, provided all samples. Splitting the CD4+ cells yielded a CD45RA+ naive subset and a CD45RA-negative memory subset. Study-wide results and limits: Across a handful of donors, naive CD4 shared around 5%, naive CD8 approximately 3.5%, memory CD4 more than 2%, memory CD8 0.35% to 0.5%. Memory subsets generally showed lower estimated richness than naive subsets.

TCRdb's table, derived via immunoSEQ multiplex PCR, lists solely in-frame clones and lacks some. The repertoire includes millions of clones, approximately 95% of them detected once, and 0.3% to 0.4% sits in the top ten. About this clone itself: What it binds is unknown.

CDR1 and CDR2 from the germline V gene are MNHNY and SVGAGI (reference sequence). The CDR3 totals 12 residues. V lost 9 bases to trimming and J lost 0 bases, with 9 bases between them. Input material: naive CD4+ T cells from PBMCs. Subset meaning: CD45RA+ positively selected. This TCR was recovered from a man aged 18 to 29 in good health. Some clones in this sample may be carry-over from other donors' samples. The V call is TRBV6-6, the J call TRBJ2-7, with D unclear. The CDR3, as DNA: TGTGCCAGTCGTCCGAGCTCCTACGAGCAGTACTTC. Protein sequence: CASRPSSYEQYF.